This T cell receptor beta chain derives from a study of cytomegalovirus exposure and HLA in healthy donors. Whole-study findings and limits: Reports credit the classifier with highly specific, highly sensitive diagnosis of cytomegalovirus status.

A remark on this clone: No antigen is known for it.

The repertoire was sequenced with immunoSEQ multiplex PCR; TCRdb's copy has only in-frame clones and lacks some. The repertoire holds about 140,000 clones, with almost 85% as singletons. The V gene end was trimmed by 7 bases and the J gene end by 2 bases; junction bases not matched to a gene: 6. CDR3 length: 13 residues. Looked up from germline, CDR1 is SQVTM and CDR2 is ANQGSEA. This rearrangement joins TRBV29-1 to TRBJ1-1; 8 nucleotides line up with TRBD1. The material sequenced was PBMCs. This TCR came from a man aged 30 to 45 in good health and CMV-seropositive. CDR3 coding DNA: TGCAGCGCCCATGACAGGGGAAACACTGAAGCTTTCTTT. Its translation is CSAHDRGNTEAFF.